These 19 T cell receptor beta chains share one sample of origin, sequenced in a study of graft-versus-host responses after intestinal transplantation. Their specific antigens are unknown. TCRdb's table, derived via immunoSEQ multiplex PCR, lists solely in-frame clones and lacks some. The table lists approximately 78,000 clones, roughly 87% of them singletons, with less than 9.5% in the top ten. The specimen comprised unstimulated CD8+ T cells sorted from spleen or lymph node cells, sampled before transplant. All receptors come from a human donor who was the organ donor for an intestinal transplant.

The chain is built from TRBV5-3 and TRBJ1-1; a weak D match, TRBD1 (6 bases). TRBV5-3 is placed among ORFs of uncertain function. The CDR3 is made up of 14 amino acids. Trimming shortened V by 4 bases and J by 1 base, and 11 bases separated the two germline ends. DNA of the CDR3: TGTGCCAGAAGCCCTGGACAGAAGAACACTGAAGCTTTCTTT. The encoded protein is CARSPGQKNTEAFF.

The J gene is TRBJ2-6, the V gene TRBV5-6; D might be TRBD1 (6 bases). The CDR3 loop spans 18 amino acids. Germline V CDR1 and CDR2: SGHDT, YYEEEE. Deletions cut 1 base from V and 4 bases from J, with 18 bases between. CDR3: CASSLPTGLWIGANVLTF. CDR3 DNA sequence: TGTGCCAGCAGCTTGCCAACAGGGCTCTGGATCGGGGCCAACGTCCTGACTTTC.

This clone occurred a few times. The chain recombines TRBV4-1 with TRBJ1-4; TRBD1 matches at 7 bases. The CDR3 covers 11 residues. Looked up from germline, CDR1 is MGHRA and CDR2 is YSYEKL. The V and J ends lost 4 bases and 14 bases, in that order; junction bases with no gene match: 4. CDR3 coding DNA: TGCGCCAGCAGCCGGACAGGAATTCTGTTTTTT. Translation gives CASSRTGILFF.

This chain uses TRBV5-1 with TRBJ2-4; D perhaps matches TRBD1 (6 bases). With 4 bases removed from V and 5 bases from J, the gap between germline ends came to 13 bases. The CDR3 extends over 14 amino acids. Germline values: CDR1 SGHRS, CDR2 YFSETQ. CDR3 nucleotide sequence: TGCGCCAGCAGCCAGTGGACAGAACAAAACATTCAGTACTTC. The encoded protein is CASSQWTEQNIQYF.

CDR3 nucleotides: TGCGCCAGCAGCCACGACTCTTACGAGCAGTACTTC. Translating gives CASSHDSYEQYF. This rearrangement joins TRBV5-1 to TRBJ2-7; D is unclear. Deletions cut 4 bases from V and 4 bases from J, with 9 bases between. The CDR3 loop spans 12 amino acids. Germline V gene lookup returns CDR1 SGHRS and CDR2 YFSETQ.

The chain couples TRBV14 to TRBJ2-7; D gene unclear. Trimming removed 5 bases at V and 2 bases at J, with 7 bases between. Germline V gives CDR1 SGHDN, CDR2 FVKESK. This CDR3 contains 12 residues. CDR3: CASSYIPYEQYF. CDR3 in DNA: TGTGCCAGCAGCTATATTCCCTACGAGCAGTACTTC.

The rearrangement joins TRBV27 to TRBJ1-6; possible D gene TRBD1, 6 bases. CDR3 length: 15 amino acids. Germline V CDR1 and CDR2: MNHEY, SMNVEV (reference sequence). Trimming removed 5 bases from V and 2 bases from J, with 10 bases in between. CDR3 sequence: CASSRQAPYNSPLHF. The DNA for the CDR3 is TGTGCCAGCAGTCGACAGGCCCCCTATAATTCACCCCTCCACTTT.

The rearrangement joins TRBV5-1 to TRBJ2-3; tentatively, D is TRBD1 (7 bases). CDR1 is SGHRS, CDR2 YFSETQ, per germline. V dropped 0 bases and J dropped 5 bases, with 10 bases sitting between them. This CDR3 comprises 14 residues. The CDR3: CASSLDQGGDTQYF. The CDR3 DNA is TGCGCCAGCAGCTTGGATCAGGGGGGAGATACGCAGTATTTT. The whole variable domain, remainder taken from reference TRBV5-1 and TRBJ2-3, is KAGVTQTPRYLIKTRGQQVTLSCSPISGHRSVSWYQQTPGQGLQFLFEYFSETQRNKGNFPGRFSGRQFSNSRSEMNVSTLELGDSALYLCASSLDQGGDTQYFGPGTRLTVL.

CDR3 nucleotide sequence: TGTGCCTGGGGTCAGAACACTGAAGCTTTCTTT. Protein product: CAWGQNTEAFF. This chain connects TRBV30 to TRBJ1-1; D ambiguous. There are 11 residues in the CDR3. V lost 5 bases to trimming and J lost 1 base, with 5 bases between them. CDR1 is GTSNPN, CDR2 SVGIG, per germline (reference sequence).

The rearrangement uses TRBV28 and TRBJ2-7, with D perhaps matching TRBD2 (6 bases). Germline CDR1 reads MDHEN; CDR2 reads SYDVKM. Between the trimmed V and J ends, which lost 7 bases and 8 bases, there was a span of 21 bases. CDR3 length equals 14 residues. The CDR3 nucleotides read TGTGCCAGCAAGACGGGGGACCTCCTGGATAAGCAGTACTTC. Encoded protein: CASKTGDLLDKQYF.

The CDR3 spells CASRLSRGKETQYF. The CDR3 nucleotides read TGTGCCAGCAGGCTCTCCAGAGGGAAGGAGACCCAGTACTTC. V is TRBV6-5 and J is TRBJ2-5, with D possibly TRBD2 on 5 matching bases. V shed 6 bases and J shed 5 bases, with 16 bases lying between them. Per germline, CDR1 MNHEY and CDR2 SVGAGI. This CDR3 contains 14 residues.

The DNA for the CDR3 is TGTGCCAGCAGCCATTTTACAGGGGGCACTGAAGCTTTCTTT. This translates into CASSHFTGGTEAFF. The V call is TRBV7-9, the J call TRBJ1-1, with 8 positions matching TRBD1. CDR1 SEHNR and CDR2 FQNEAQ come from the germline V gene (reference sequence). The CDR3 is 14 amino acids. J was trimmed by 4 bases and V by 5 bases; bases with no gene match: 6.

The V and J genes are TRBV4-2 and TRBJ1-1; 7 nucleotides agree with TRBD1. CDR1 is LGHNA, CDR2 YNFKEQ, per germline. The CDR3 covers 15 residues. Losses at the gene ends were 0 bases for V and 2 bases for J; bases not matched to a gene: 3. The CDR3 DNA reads TGTGCCAGCAGCCAAGATAAGGGGGCTAACACTGAAGCTTTCTTT. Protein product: CASSQDKGANTEAFF.

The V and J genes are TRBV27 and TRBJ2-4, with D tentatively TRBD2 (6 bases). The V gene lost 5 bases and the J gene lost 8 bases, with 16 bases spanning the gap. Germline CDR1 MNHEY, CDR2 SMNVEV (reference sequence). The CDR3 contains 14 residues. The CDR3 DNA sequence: TGTGCCAGCAGTCTGATCGGGCGGGGAGACATTCAGTACTTC. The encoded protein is CASSLIGRGDIQYF.

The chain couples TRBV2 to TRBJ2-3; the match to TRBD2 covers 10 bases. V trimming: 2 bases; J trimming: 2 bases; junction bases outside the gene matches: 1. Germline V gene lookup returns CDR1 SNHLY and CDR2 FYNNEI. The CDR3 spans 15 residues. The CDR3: CASSETSGDTDTQYF. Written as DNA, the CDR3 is TGTGCCAGCAGTGAAACTAGCGGGGACACAGATACGCAGTATTTT.

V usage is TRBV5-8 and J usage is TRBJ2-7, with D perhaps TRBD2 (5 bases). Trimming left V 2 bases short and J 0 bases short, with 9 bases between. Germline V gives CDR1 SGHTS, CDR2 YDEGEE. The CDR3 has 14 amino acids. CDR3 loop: CASSFGESSYEQYF. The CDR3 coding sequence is TGTGCCAGCAGCTTCGGGGAAAGCTCCTACGAGCAGTACTTC.

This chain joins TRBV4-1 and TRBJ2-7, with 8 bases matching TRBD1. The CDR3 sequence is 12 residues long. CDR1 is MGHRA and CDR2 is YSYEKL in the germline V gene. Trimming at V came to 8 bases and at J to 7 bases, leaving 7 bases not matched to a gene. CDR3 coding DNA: TGCGCCAGCGAGGGACAGGAACAAGAGCAGTACTTC. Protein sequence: CASEGQEQEQYF.

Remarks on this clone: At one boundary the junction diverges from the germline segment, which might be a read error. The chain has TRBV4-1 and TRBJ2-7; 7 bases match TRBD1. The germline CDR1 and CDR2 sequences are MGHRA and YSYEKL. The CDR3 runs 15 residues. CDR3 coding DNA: TGTGCCAGCAGCCAAGCTTGGACAGGTTCCTACGAGCAGTACTTC. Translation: CASSQAWTGSYEQYF.

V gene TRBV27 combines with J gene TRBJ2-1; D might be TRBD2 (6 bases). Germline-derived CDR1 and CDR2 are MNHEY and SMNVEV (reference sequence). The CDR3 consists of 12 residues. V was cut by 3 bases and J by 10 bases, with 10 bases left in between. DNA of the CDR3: TGTGCCAGCAGTTTGGGGGGTTACGAGCAGTTCTTC. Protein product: CASSLGGYEQFF.